A selection of T cell receptor beta chains follows, all from one sample in a study of cytomegalovirus exposure and HLA in healthy donors. Data came from immunoSEQ multiplex PCR; TCRdb stores just in-frame clones and leaves some out. The table records approximately 150,000 clones, 87% of them present only once. The specimen sequenced was PBMCs. Every receptor here comes from a man between 18 and 35 years old in good health and CMV-seropositive. Both conserved end residues are part of each CDR3.

V	J	CDR3
TRBV19	TRBJ1-1	CASSEYGRGPTEAFF
TRBV13	TRBJ2-7	CASSPSAGGFNEQYF
TRBV11-2	TRBJ2-7	CASSLGTGGTSSYEQYF
TRBV5-1	TRBJ1-2	CASSLSEGSEGYTF
TRBV5-1	TRBJ1-6	CASTPGGESPLHF
TRBV5-6	TRBJ1-1	CASSSGQGAVFNTEAFF
TRBV6-6	TRBJ2-6	CASLAHSGANVLTF
TRBV6-5	TRBJ2-1	CASSLPGTANNEQFF
TRBV19	TRBJ1-1	CASSKFPDSEAFF
TRBV5-1	TRBJ2-3	CASSLSTLDTQYF
TRBV7-9	TRBJ2-7	CASSGQAPYEQYF
TRBV19	TRBJ1-3	CASSTPGQGANTIYF
TRBV7-8	TRBJ2-3	CASSLGLAGATDTQYF
TRBV11-2	TRBJ2-1	CASSSTSGSSYNEQFF
TRBV27	TRBJ2-2	CASSFRGSGELFF
TRBV19	TRBJ1-5	CASSIDRGYQPQHF
TRBV28	TRBJ2-7	CASSLVQGMSTYEQYF
TRBV5-1	TRBJ2-1	CASSPFGGEQFF
TRBV7-8	TRBJ2-3	CASSVLTRDTQYF
TRBV7-2	TRBJ2-7	CASSLHGSGYEQYF
TRBV9	TRBJ1-4	CASSVSLNEKLFF
TRBV6-1	TRBJ2-3	CASSESSGRPTDTQYF
TRBV27	TRBJ2-1	CASSRLAGGPYNEQFF
TRBV5-4	TRBJ2-7	CASSLTGGYEQYF
TRBV6-6	TRBJ1-1	CASSYGGSAEAFF
TRBV9	TRBJ2-3	CASSAEVAISTDTQYF
TRBV5-6	TRBJ1-3	CASSLLSSGNTIYF
TRBV28	TRBJ2-3	CASSPPSSNRDTQYF
TRBV9	TRBJ1-3	CASSRTGYGNTIYF
TRBV5-1	TRBJ1-2	CASSPRDPNIQGYTF
TRBV27	TRBJ2-3	CASSSQGRGWYADTQYF
TRBV27	TRBJ2-7	CASSALGTGGKYF
TRBV15	TRBJ2-7	CATSRDETAGSYEQYF
TRBV2	TRBJ1-2	CARQGTGYTF
TRBV13	TRBJ2-7	CASSSPGLAGNYEQYF
TRBV4-1	TRBJ2-2	CASSQDLSLPGELFF
TRBV19	TRBJ2-2	CASTRGDLGDTGELFF
TRBV6-5	TRBJ2-5	CASSSPGETQYF
TRBV29-1	TRBJ2-1	CSVPISEEEQFF
TRBV9	TRBJ1-4	CASSVAAGLGEKLFF
TRBV9	TRBJ1-1	CASSPDDRGSEAFF
TRBV5-4	TRBJ1-2	CASSLRGDWMNTF
TRBV7-3	TRBJ2-6	CASSLRVSGANVLTF
TRBV7-8	TRBJ2-1	CASSLRLAGGTGIHEQFF
TRBV5-1	TRBJ2-5	CASSQEAPSTQYF
TRBV27	TRBJ1-5	CASSAGRNQPQHF
TRBV30	TRBJ2-3	CAQSTSGVTDTQYF
TRBV2	TRBJ2-1	CASSRDSGPRGEQFF
TRBV6-5	TRBJ1-5	CASSPRGVAQPQHF
TRBV19	TRBJ1-4	CASSIDGYNEKLFF
TRBV5-4	TRBJ2-7	CASSRGGQGVHEQYF
TRBV9	TRBJ1-5	CASSKDIDNQPQHF
TRBV5-4	TRBJ2-5	CASSPQGPLRETQYF
TRBV5-1	TRBJ2-7	CASGPDFSEQYF
TRBV13	TRBJ2-7	CASMGAPHEQYF
TRBV18	TRBJ1-2	CASSPQGQNYGYTF
TRBV7-2	TRBJ2-1	CASSLGQGAQREQFF
TRBV14	TRBJ2-1	CASSPHRAGFNEQFF
TRBV5-1	TRBJ1-1	CASTGTGVEAFF